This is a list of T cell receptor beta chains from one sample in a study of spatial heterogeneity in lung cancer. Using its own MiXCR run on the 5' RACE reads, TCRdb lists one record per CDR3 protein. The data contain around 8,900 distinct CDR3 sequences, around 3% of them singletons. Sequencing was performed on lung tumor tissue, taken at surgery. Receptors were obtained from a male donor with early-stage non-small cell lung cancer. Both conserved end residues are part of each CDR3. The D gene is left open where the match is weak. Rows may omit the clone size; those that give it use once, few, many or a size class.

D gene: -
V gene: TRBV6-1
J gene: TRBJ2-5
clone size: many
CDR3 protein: CASSFMRGKETQYF
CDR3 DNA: TGTGCCAGCAGTTTTATGCGAGGGAAAGAGACCCAGTACTTC

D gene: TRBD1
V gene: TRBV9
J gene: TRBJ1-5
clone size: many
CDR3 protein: CASSATGGRQPQHF
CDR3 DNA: TGTGCCAGCAGCGCAACAGGGGGGCGGCAGCCCCAGCATTTT

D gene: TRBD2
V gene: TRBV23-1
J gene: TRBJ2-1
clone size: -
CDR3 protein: CASSQSRLAGGDSYNEQFF
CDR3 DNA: TGCGCCAGCAGTCAATCTAGGCTAGCGGGGGGGGATTCCTACAATGAGCAGTTCTTC

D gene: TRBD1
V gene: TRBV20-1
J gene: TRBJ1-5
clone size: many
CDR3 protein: CSATGTGGNQPQHF
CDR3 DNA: TGCAGTGCTACCGGGACAGGGGGCAATCAGCCCCAGCATTTT

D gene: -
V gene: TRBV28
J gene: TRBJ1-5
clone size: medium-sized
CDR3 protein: CASIPRGWRNQPQHF
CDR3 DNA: TGTGCCAGCATCCCTAGGGGGTGGAGGAATCAGCCCCAGCATTTT

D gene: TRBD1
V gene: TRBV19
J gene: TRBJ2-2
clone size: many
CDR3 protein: CASSAAGQDNTGELFF
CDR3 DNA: TGTGCCAGTAGCGCCGCTGGACAGGACAACACCGGGGAGCTGTTTTTT

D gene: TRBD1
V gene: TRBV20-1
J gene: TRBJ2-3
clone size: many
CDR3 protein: CSARPGQVSTDTQYF
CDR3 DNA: TGCAGTGCTAGGCCGGGACAGGTGTCCACAGATACGCAGTATTTT

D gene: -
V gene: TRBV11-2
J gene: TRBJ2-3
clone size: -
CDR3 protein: CASSLDPGWSDTQYF
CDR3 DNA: TGTGCCAGCAGCTTAGATCCAGGGTGGAGTGATACGCAGTATTTT

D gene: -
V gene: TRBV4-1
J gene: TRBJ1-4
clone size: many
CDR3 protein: CASSQDFEVLNEKLFF
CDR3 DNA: TGCGCCAGCAGCCAAGATTTTGAGGTCCTCAATGAAAAACTGTTTTTT

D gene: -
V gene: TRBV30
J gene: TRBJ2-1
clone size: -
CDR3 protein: CACSGEGYNEQFF
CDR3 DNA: TGTGCCTGCTCAGGGGAGGGGTACAATGAGCAGTTCTTC

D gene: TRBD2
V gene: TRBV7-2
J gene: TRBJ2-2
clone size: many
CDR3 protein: CAGRRTAGTSGGDNTGELFF
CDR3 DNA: TGTGCCGGTCGTAGGACGGCGGGGACTAGCGGGGGGGATAACACCGGGGAGCTGTTTTTT

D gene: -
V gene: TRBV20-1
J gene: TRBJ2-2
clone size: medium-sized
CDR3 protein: CSARGGNTGELFF
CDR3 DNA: TGCAGTGCTAGAGGGGGTAACACCGGGGAGCTGTTTTTT

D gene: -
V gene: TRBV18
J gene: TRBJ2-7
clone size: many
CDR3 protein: CASSPPGGDEQYF
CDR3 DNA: TGTGCCAGCTCACCCCCAGGGGGGGACGAGCAGTACTTC

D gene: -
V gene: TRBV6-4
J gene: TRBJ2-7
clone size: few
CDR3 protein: CASSRDFLGEQYF
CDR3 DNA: TGTGCCAGCAGCAGGGACTTTTTAGGAGAGCAGTACTTC

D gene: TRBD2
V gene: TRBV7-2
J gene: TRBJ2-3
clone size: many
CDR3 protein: CASSLGGGAYDTQYF
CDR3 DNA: TGTGCCAGCAGCTTAGGCGGGGGGGCCTACGATACGCAGTATTTT

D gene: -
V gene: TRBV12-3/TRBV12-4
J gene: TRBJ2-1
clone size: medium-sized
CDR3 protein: CASSPGGNPWSSYNEQFF
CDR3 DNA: TGTGCCAGCAGCCCAGGGGGGAATCCTTGGAGCTCCTACAATGAGCAGTTCTTC

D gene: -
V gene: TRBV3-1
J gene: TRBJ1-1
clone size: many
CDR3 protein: CASSPPTPVNTEAFF
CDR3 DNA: TGTGCCAGCAGCCCACCGACTCCGGTGAACACTGAAGCTTTCTTT

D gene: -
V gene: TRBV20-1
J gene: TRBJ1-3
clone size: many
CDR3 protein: CSARVVSPGNTIYF
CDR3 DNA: TGCAGTGCTAGAGTAGTATCCCCTGGAAACACCATATATTTT

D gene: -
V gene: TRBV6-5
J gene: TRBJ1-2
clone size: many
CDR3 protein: CASSPVLGSNYGYTF
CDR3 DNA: TGTGCCAGCAGCCCCGTTTTAGGTTCTAACTATGGCTACACCTTC

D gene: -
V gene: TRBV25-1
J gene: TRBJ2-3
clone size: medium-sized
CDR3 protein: CASPRGNTDTQYF
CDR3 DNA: TGTGCCAGCCCCAGGGGAAACACAGATACGCAGTATTTT

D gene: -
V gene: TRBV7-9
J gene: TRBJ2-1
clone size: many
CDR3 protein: CASNGQGGNEQFF
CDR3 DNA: TGTGCCAGCAACGGCCAGGGTGGTAATGAGCAGTTCTTC

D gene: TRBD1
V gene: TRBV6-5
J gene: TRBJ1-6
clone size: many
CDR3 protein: CASSQGQSFSPLHF
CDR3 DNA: TGTGCCAGCAGCCAGGGACAGTCTTTCTCACCCCTCCACTTT

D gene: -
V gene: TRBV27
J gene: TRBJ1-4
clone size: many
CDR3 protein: CASSLSRSAGGPGEKLFF
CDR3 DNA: TGTGCCAGCAGTTTATCGCGCTCCGCGGGGGGGCCAGGGGAAAAACTGTTTTTT

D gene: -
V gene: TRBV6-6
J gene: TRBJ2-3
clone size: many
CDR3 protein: CASRVQSTDTQYF
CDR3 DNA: TGTGCCAGCAGGGTACAAAGCACAGATACGCAGTATTTT

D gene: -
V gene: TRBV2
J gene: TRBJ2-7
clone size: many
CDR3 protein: CASSEGGYEQYF
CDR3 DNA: TGTGCCAGCAGTGAAGGGGGATACGAGCAGTACTTC

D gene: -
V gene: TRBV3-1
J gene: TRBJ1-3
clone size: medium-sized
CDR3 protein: CASSQNSGGNTIYF
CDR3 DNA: TGTGCCAGCAGCCAAAACAGCGGCGGAAACACCATATATTTT

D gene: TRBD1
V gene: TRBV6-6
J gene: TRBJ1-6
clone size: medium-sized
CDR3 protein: CASSYLGTGGSSYNSPLHF
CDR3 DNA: TGTGCCAGCAGTTATCTCGGGACAGGGGGCAGTTCCTATAATTCACCCCTCCACTTT

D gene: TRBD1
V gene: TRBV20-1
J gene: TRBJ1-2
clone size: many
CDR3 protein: CSARELQGAKGYTF
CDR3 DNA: TGCAGTGCTAGAGAGCTACAGGGGGCGAAGGGCTACACCTTC

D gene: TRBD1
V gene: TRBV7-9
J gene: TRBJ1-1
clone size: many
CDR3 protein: CASSYPGQKNTEAFF
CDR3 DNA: TGTGCCAGCAGCTATCCGGGACAGAAGAACACTGAAGCTTTCTTT

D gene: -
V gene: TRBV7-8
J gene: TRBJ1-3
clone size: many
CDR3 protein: CASSLIRGHSINTIYF
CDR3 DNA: TGTGCCAGCAGCTTAATTCGGGGACACAGTATCAACACCATATATTTT

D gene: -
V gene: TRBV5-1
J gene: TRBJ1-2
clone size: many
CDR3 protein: CASGTLDGYTF
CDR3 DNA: TGCGCCAGCGGGACACTGGATGGCTACACCTTC

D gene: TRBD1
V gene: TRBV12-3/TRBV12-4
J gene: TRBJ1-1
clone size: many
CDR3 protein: CASSFGTGTGGAGTEAFF
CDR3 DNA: TGTGCCAGCAGTTTTGGGACCGGGACAGGGGGCGCGGGCACTGAAGCTTTCTTT

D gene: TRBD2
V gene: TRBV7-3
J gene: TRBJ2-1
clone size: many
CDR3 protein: CASSPAGGGYNEQFF
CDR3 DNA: TGTGCCAGCAGCCCAGCCGGGGGAGGGTACAATGAGCAGTTCTTC

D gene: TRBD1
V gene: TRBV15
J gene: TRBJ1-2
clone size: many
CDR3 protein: CATSRGVTGDYGYTF
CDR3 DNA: TGTGCCACCAGCAGAGGAGTCACAGGGGACTATGGCTACACCTTC

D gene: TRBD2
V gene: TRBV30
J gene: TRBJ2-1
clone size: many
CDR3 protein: CAWSVRLTWRGGHNEQFF
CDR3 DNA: TGTGCCTGGAGTGTCAGACTGACATGGCGGGGGGGCCACAATGAGCAGTTCTTC

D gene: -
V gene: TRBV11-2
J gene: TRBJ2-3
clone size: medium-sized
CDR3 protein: CASSSRDHDTDTQYF
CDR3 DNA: TGTGCCAGCAGCTCCAGGGACCACGACACAGATACGCAGTATTTT

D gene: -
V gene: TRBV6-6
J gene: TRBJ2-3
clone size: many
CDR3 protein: CASTYRSTDTQYF
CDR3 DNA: TGTGCCTCCACATACCGCAGCACAGATACGCAGTATTTT

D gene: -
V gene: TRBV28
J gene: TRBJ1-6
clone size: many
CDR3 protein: CASSTGRSYNSPLHF
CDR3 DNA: TGTGCCAGCAGTACTGGGAGGTCCTATAATTCACCCCTCCACTTT

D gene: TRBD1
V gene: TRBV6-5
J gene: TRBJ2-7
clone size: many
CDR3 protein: CASRDRNSYEQYF
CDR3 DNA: TGTGCCAGCAGGGACAGGAACTCCTACGAGCAGTACTTC

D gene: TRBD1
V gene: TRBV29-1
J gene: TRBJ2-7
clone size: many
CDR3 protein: CSVEQRDRGYEQYF
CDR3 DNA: TGCAGCGTTGAACAACGGGACAGAGGCTACGAGCAGTACTTC

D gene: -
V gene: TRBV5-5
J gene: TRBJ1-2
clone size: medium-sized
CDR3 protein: CASSLPPTGNSYGYTF
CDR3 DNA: TGTGCCAGCAGCCTCCCACCAACAGGGAATTCCTATGGCTACACCTTC

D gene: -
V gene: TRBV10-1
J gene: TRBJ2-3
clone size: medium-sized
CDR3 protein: CASSGPGATDTQYF
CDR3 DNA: TGCGCCAGCTCTGGACCCGGGGCCACAGATACGCAGTATTTT

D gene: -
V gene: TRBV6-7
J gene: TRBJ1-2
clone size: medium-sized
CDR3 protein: CASRPTPGTHSYGYTF
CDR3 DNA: TGTGCCAGCAGACCAACCCCCGGGACCCACTCCTATGGCTACACCTTC

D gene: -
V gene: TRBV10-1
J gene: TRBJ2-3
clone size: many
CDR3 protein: CASSDRAVTDTQYF
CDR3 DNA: TGCGCCAGCAGTGACAGGGCTGTCACAGATACGCAGTATTTT

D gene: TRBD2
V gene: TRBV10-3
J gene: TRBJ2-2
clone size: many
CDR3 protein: CAISESLAGGDTGELFF
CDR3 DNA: TGTGCCATCAGTGAATCTCTAGCGGGAGGTGACACCGGGGAGCTGTTTTTT

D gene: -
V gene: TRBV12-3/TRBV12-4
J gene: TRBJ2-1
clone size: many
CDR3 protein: CASSLPAPNEQFF
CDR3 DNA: TGTGCCAGCAGTTTACCGGCCCCCAATGAGCAGTTCTTC

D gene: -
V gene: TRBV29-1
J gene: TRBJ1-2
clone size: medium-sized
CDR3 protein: CSVVRPENYGYTF
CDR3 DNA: TGCAGCGTTGTTCGGCCGGAGAACTATGGCTACACCTTC

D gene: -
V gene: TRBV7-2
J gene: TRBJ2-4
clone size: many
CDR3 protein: CASSSKDIQYF
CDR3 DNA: TGTGCCAGCAGCTCTAAGGACATTCAGTACTTC

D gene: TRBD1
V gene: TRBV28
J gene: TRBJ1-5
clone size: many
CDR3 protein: CASSLGTGSQPQHF
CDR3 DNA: TGTGCCAGCAGTTTAGGGACAGGGAGTCAGCCCCAGCATTTT

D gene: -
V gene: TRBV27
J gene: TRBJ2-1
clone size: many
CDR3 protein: CASSFESTRYNEQFF
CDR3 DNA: TGTGCCAGCAGTTTTGAATCCACTCGCTACAATGAGCAGTTCTTC

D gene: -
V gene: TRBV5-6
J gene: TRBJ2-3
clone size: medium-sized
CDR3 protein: CASSIGVNTDTQYF
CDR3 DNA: TGTGCCAGCAGCATCGGGGTTAACACAGATACGCAGTATTTT

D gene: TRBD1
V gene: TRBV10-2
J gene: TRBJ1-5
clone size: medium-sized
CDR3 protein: CASSGRTGVGNQPQHF
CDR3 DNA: TGCGCCAGCAGTGGCCGGACAGGGGTTGGAAATCAGCCCCAGCATTTT

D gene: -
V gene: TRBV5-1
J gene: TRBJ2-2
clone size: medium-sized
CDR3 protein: CASRRQLVNTGELFF
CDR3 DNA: TGCGCCAGCCGTAGACAGCTAGTGAACACCGGGGAGCTGTTTTTT

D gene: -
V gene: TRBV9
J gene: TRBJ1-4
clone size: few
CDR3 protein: CASSGVSPNEKLFF
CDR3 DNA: TGTGCCAGCAGCGGAGTTTCACCGAATGAAAAACTGTTTTTT

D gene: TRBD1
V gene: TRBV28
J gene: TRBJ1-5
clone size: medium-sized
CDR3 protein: CATFLGQGTRNQPQHF
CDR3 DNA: TGTGCCACCTTCCTCGGACAGGGCACCCGCAATCAGCCCCAGCATTTT

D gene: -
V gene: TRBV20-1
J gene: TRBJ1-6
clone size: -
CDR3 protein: CSARLLQGLGSPLHF
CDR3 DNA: TGCAGTGCTAGATTATTGCAGGGTTTAGGTTCACCCCTCCACTTT

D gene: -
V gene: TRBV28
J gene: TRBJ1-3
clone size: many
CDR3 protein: CASSLTGVRGNTIYF
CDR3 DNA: TGTGCCAGCAGTTTAACGGGGGTTCGAGGAAACACCATATATTTT